This TCR beta chain was captured by sequencing in a study of cytomegalovirus exposure and HLA in healthy donors. Of note for this clone: Its antigen remains unknown.

Regarding the study as a whole: The study designated about 160 TCR beta chains cytomegalovirus-associated. Follow-up analysis seemed to connect common viral pathogens with several of the most significant clusters identified. A reported reduction in N-insertions relative to the approximately 640-donor mean was seen in an Asian-associated ancestry cluster in a later analysis. Earlier analysis yielded a pattern in which most TCR beta V segments were productive about 90% or about 30% of the time.

The CDR3 spans 15 residues. The germline gives CDR1 GTSNPN, CDR2 SVGIG (reference sequence). Trimming cost V 3 bases and J 5 bases, with 18 bases left between them. 60 Vbeta and 13 Jbeta primers were used in PCR. Sequencing used immunoSEQ multiplex PCR; TCRdb keeps in-frame clones, though not all of them. This table holds approximately 170,000 clones, 80% to 85% found once. The material sequenced was PBMCs. J is TRBJ2-3 and V is TRBV30, with D possibly being TRBD2 (6 bases). The origin of this receptor is a boy aged 2-15 years in good health and CMV-seronegative. The CDR3 reads CAWSALLGGGDTQYF. For the CDR3, the DNA is TGTGCCTGGAGCGCTCTTTTGGGAGGAGGAGATACGCAGTATTTT.